The clone carrying this T cell receptor beta chain appeared once. This sample stems from a study of cytomegalovirus exposure and HLA in healthy donors. For the study at large: Tens of millions of unique TCRs from HLA-typed donors made up an early data release.

The ends were cut back, 0 bases at V and 4 bases at J, with 11 bases in the middle. CDR3 length: 15 amino acids. CDR1 and CDR2 from the germline V gene are SGHRS and YFSETQ. This PCR relied on a set of 60 Vbeta primers and 13 Jbeta primers. Sequencing used immunoSEQ multiplex PCR; TCRdb keeps in-frame clones, though not all of them. The sample has some 190,000 clones; around 80% are singletons. This TCR was recovered from a man in his forties in good health and CMV-seronegative. The rearrangement uses TRBV5-1 and TRBJ2-1; TRBD2 is a possible D gene (5 bases). The sample taken for sequencing was PBMCs. The DNA of the CDR3 is TGCGCCAGCAGCTTGGACGCTAGCCGGTACAATGAGCAGTTCTTC. It translates to CASSLDASRYNEQFF.